These 8 T cell receptor beta chains were all obtained from the same sample, sequenced in a study of blood T cell repertoires in COVID-19. Libraries were prepared by immunoSEQ multiplex PCR; TCRdb keeps only in-frame clonotypes and omits some of them. In the table there are about 180,000 clones, about 91% of which are singletons. The sequencing input was peripheral blood. These TCRs come from a young woman with acute or convalescent COVID-19.

The chain combines TRBV6-5 with TRBJ2-7; maybe TRBD1 (6 bases). V shed 6 bases and J shed 2 bases, with 11 bases lying between them. This CDR3 is 13 amino acids long. Germline loops: CDR1 MNHEY, CDR2 SVGAGI. The DNA for the CDR3 is TGTGCCAGCAGGGACTGGGACACCTACGAGCAGTACTTC. Protein sequence: CASRDWDTYEQYF.

V is TRBV11-3 and J is TRBJ2-5, with D hard to call. The germline V and J ends were trimmed by 2 bases and 2 bases, with 9 bases remaining between them. Per the germline V gene, CDR1 is SGHNT and CDR2 is YENEEA. The CDR3 sequence is 14 residues long. The CDR3 region has the DNA TGTGCCAGCAGCTTATCCGCGGAGCAAGAGACCCAGTACTTC. Translation: CASSLSAEQETQYF. Full variable domain (missing parts from reference TRBV11-3 and TRBJ2-5): EAGVVQSPRYKIIEKKQPVAFWCNPISGHNTLYWYLQNLGQGPELLIRYENEEAVDDSQLPKDRFSAERLKGVDSTLKIQPAELGDSAVYLCASSLSAEQETQYFGPGTRLLVL.

The rearrangement uses TRBV12-3 or TRBV12-4 and TRBJ1-3; no reliable D call. V was cut by 3 bases and J by 6 bases, with 9 bases left in between. The CDR3 is 13 amino acids. CDR3 DNA: TGTGCCAGCAGTTTCGGGGAGGTAAACACCATATATTTT. Protein sequence: CASSFGEVNTIYF.

The rearrangement joins TRBV7-2 to TRBJ2-5, with TRBD2 identical over 15 bases. Trimming cost V 7 bases and J 2 bases; bases outside gene matches: 2. Germline-derived CDR1 and CDR2 are SGHTA and FQGNSA. The CDR3 totals 15 residues. The CDR3 bases are TGTGCCAGCAAAGGACTAGCGGGAGGGCAAGAGACCCAGTACTTC. Amino acid sequence: CASKGLAGGQETQYF.

The chain has TRBV2 and TRBJ2-3; D not certain. Trimming took off 8 bases at V and 2 bases at J, with 14 bases between the two ends. The germline V gene encodes CDR1 SNHLY and CDR2 FYNNEI. The CDR3 contains 14 residues. CDR3 loop: CASAVLMSTDTQYF. The DNA for the CDR3 is TGTGCCAGCGCGGTTTTAATGTCCACAGATACGCAGTATTTT.

The chain combines TRBV5-1 with TRBJ1-6, with 7 bases aligning to TRBD1. The J segment lost 9 bases and the V segment lost 0 bases, leaving 6 bases of the junction unmatched. This CDR3 comprises 15 residues. Germline assignment: CDR1 SGHRS and CDR2 YFSETQ. CDR3 loop: CASSLEGATGSPLHF. In DNA form, the CDR3 reads TGCGCCAGCAGCTTGGAGGGGGCGACAGGTTCACCCCTCCACTTT.

This clone was seen once. The rearrangement joins TRBV2 to TRBJ2-1; D possibly corresponds to TRBD1 (6 bases). In germline, CDR1 is SNHLY, CDR2 FYNNEI. This CDR3 spans 11 amino acids. With 11 bases removed from V and 9 bases from J, the gap between germline ends came to 14 bases. CDR3 in amino acids: CAGLQGGEQFF. In DNA form, the CDR3 reads TGTGCCGGATTACAGGGTGGTGAGCAGTTCTTC.

CDR3 loop: CASSAGGNEQFF. For the CDR3, the DNA is TGTGCCAGCAGTGCTGGGGGGAATGAGCAGTTCTTC. The chain employs TRBV27 and TRBJ2-1; the D gene is possibly TRBD2 (6 bases). CDR1 and CDR2 from the germline V gene are MNHEY and SMNVEV (reference sequence). The CDR3 is made up of 12 amino acids. V was trimmed by 5 bases and J by 7 bases, leaving 9 bases between them.